This T cell receptor beta chain was retrieved from a study of T cells in Graves' hyperthyroidism and ophthalmopathy. As for the study in general: It was at initial diagnosis, before any treatment, that peripheral blood was collected. Study-wide results and limits: Peripheral blood also featured most of the thyroid clonotypes expanded above 0.001.

Per germline, CDR1 SGHNT and CDR2 YYREEE (reference sequence). This CDR3 region has 18 residues. After removal of 3 bases from V and 5 bases from J, the junction contained 15 bases not matched to a gene. Duration under 3 months, a NOSPECS grade of at least 4, and a Clinical Activity Score of at least 3 characterized the ophthalmopathy patients. There were TCR beta CDR3 regions amplified from RNA transcripts. Researchers ran a first-round RT-PCR on the TCR CDR3 using the HTBI primer set. Each CDR3 protein is one row after TCRdb ran MiXCR on the multiplex PCR reads. The sample has about 640,000 distinct CDR3 sequences; less than 25% are singletons. This clonotype has a handful of counts. Antigen unknown.

Material for sequencing was blood. This chain joins TRBV5-4 and TRBJ2-5, with 11 bases lining up with TRBD2. The TCR comes from a young man with Graves' ophthalmopathy. The CDR3 DNA is TGTGCCAGCAGCTCTATTTTTAGCGGGAGGGCCATCGGGGAGACCCAGTACTTC. Protein sequence: CASSSIFSGRAIGETQYF.